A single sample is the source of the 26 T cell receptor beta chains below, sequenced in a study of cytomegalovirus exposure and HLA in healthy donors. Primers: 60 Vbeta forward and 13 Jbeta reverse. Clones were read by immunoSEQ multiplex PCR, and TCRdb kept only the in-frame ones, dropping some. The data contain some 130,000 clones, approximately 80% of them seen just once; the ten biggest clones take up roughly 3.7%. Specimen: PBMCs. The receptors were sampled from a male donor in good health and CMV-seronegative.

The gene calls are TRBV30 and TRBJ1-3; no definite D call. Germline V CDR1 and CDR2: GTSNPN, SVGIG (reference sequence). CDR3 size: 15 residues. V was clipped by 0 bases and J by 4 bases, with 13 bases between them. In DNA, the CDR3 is TGTGCCTGGAGTGTATACGGAGTATCCGGAAACACCATATATTTT. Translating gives CAWSVYGVSGNTIYF.

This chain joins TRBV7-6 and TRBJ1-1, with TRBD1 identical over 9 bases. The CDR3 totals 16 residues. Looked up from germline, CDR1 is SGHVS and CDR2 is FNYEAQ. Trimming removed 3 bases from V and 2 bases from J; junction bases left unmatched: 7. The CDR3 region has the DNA TGTGCCAGCAGCTTGAGTGCGGGACAGGGAAACACTGAAGCTTTCTTT. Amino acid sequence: CASSLSAGQGNTEAFF. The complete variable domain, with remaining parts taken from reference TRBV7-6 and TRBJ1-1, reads GAGVSQSPRYKVTKRGQDVALRCDPISGHVSLYWYRQALGQGPEFLTYFNYEAQQDKSGLPNDRFSAERPEGSISTLTIQRTEQRDSAMYRCASSLSAGQGNTEAFFGQGTRLTVV.

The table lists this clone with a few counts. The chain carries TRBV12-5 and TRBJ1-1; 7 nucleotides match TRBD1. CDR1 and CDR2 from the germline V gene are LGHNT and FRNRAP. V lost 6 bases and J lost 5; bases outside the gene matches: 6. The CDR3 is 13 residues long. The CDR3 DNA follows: TGTGCTAGTGGCCTGACAGGGAGGACTGAAGCTTTCTTT. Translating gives CASGLTGRTEAFF.

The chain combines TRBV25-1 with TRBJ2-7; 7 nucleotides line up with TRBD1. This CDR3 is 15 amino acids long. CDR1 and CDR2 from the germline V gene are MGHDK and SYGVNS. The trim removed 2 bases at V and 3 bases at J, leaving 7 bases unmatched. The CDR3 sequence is CASSEKGAGYYEQYF. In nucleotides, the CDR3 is TGTGCCAGCAGTGAAAAGGGGGCGGGTTACTACGAGCAGTACTTC.

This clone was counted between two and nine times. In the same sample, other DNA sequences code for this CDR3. This CDR3 reads CASSLVSDTQYF. The CDR3 coding sequence is TGTGCCAGCAGCTTAGTATCAGATACGCAGTATTTT. V and J are TRBV7-9 and TRBJ2-3; D remains unclear. This CDR3 is built from 12 residues. Germline CDR1 and CDR2: SEHNR and FQNEAQ (reference sequence). Trimming removed 1 base from V and 4 bases from J, with 3 bases in between.

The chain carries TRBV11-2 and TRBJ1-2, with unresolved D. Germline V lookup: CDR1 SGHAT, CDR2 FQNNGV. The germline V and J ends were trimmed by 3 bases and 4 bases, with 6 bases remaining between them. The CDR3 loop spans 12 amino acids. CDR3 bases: TGTGCCAGCAGCTTGGCCTCCTATGGCTACACCTTC. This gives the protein CASSLASYGYTF.

In nucleotides, the CDR3 is TGCAGCGTTTACAGGGTAATAGGGGAGACCCAGTACTTC. Protein product: CSVYRVIGETQYF. The chain links TRBV29-1 to TRBJ2-5, with D perhaps TRBD1 (6 bases). CDR1 and CDR2 from the germline V gene are SQVTM and ANQGSEA. This CDR3 has 13 residues. Trimming pared 5 bases from V and 5 bases from J, leaving 15 bases between.

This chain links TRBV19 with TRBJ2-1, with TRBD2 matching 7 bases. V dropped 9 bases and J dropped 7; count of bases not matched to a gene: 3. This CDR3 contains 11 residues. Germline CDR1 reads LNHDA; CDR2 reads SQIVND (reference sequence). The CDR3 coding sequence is TGTGCCAGCCGGGGGGTTAATGAGCAGTTCTTC. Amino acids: CASRGVNEQFF. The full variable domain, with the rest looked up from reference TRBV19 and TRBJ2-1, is DGGITQSPKYLFRKEGQNVTLSCEQNLNHDAMYWYRQDPGQGLRLIYYSQIVNDFQKGDIAEGYSVSREKKESFPLTVTSAQKNPTAFYLCASRGVNEQFFGPGTRLTVL.

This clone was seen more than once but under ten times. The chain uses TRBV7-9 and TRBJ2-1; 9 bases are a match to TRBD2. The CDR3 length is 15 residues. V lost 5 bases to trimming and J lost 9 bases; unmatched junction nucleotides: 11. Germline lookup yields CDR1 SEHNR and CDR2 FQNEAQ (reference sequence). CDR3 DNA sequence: TGTGCCAGCAGCCAAACCTTGCGGGGGGGCAGTGAGCAGTTCTTC. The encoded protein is CASSQTLRGGSEQFF.

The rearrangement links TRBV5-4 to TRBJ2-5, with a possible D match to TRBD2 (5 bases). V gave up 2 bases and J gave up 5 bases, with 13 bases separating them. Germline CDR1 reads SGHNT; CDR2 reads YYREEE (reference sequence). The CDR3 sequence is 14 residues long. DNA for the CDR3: TGTGCCAGCAGCTTAATTTCGGACTGGGAGACCCAGTACTTC. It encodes CASSLISDWETQYF.

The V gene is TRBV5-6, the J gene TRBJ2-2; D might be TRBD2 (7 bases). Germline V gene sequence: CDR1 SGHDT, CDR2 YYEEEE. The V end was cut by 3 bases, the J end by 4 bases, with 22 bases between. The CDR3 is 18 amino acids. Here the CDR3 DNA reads TGTGCCAGCAGCTGGAGCGGAGGGGGGGGCCAGGGCACCGGGGAGCTGTTTTTT. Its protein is CASSWSGGGGQGTGELFF.

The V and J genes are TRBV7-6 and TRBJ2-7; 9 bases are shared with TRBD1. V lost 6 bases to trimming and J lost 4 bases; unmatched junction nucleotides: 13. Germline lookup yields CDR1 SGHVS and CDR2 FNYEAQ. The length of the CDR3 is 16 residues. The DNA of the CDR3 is TGTGCCAGCAGTCTAACAGGGACAGGGAAGGCTTACGAGCAGTACTTC. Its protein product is CASSLTGTGKAYEQYF.

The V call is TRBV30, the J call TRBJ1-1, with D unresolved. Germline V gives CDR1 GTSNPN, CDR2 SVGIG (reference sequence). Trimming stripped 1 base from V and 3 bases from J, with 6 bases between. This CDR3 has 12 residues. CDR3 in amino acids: CAWSAPYTEAFF. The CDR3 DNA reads TGTGCCTGGAGTGCTCCCTACACTGAAGCTTTCTTT.

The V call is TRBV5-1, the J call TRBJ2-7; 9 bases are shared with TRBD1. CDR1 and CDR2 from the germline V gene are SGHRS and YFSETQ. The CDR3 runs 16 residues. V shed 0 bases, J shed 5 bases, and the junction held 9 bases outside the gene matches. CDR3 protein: CASSLAPGQGIHEQYF. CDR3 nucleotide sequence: TGCGCCAGCAGCTTGGCCCCGGGACAGGGCATCCACGAGCAGTACTTC.

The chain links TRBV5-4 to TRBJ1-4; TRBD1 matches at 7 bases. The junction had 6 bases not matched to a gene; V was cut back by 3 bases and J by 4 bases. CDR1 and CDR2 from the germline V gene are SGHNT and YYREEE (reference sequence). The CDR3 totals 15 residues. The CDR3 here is CASSSGTAYNEKLFF. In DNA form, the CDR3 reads TGTGCCAGCAGCTCCGGGACAGCTTATAATGAAAAACTGTTTTTT.

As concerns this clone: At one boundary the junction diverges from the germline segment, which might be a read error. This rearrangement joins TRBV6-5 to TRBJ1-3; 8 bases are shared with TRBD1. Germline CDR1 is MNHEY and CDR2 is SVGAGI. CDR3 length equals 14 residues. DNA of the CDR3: TGTGCCAGCCTGGACAGGGTGGGTGGAGACACCATATATTTT. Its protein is CASLDRVGGDTIYF.

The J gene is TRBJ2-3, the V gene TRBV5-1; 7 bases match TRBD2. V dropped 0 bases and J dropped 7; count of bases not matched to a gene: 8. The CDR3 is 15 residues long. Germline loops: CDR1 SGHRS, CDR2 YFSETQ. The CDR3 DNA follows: TGCGCCAGCAGCTTGGGGAATTGGGGGGGAAATACGCAGTATTTT. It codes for CASSLGNWGGNTQYF. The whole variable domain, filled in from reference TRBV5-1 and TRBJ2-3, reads KAGVTQTPRYLIKTRGQQVTLSCSPISGHRSVSWYQQTPGQGLQFLFEYFSETQRNKGNFPGRFSGRQFSNSRSEMNVSTLELGDSALYLCASSLGNWGGNTQYFGPGTRLTVL.

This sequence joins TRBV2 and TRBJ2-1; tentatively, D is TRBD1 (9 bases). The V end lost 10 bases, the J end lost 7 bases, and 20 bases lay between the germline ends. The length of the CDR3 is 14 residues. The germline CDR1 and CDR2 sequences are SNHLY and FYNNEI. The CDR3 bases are TGTGCCACCCCGGGGGGGACAGGGCGTAATGAGCAGTTCTTC. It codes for CATPGGTGRNEQFF.

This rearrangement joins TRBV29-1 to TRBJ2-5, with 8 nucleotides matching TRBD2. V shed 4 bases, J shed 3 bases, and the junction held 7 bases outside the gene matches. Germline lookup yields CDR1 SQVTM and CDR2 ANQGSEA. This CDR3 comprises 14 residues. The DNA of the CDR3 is TGCAGCGTTGCTTCCAGCGGGAGAAAAGAGACCCAGTACTTC. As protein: CSVASSGRKETQYF.

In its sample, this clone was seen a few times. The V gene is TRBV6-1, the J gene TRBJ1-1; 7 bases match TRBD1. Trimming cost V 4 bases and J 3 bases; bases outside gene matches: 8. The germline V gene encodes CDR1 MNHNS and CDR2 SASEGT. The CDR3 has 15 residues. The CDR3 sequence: CASSVKGDSYTEAFF. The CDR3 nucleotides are TGTGCCAGCAGTGTTAAGGGGGACAGCTACACTGAAGCTTTCTTT.

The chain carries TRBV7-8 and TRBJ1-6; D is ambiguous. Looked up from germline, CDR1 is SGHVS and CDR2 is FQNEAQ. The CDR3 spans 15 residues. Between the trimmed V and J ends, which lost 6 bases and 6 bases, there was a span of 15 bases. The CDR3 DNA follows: TGTGCCAGCAGTTTCGATTTGGCTTTTAATTCACCCCTCCACTTT. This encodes CASSFDLAFNSPLHF.

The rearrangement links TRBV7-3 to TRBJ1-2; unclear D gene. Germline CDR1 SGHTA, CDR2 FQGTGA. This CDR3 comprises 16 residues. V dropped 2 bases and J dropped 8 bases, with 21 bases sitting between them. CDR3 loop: CASSLSPEGIQGGYTF. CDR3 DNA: TGTGCCAGCAGCTTATCCCCCGAGGGAATCCAAGGAGGCTACACCTTC.

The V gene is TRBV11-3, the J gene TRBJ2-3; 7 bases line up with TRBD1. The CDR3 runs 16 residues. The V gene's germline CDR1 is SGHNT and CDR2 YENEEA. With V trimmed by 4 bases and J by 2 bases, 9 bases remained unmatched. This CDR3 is CASSSRRDSLTDTQYF. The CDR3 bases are TGTGCCAGCAGCTCGAGAAGGGACAGCCTCACAGATACGCAGTATTTT.

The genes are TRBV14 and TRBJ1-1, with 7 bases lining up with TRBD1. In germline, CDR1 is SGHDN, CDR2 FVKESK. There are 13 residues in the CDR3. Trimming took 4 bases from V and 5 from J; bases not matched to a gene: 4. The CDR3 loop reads CASSRQGFTEAFF. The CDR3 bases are TGTGCCAGCAGCCGACAGGGTTTTACTGAAGCTTTCTTT. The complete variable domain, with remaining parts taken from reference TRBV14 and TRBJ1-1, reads EAGVTQFPSHSVIEKGQTVTLRCDPISGHDNLYWYRRVMGKEIKFLLHFVKESKQDESGMPNNRFLAERTGGTYSTLKVQPAELEDSGVYFCASSRQGFTEAFFGQGTRLTVV.

The CDR3 DNA sequence: TGTGCCAGCAGACCCCGGGCGGGTGAGCAGTTCTTC. It encodes CASRPRAGEQFF. The genes are TRBV6-5 and TRBJ2-1, with D perhaps TRBD2 (5 bases). The CDR3 consists of 12 residues. Germline V CDR1 and CDR2: MNHEY, SVGAGI. V lost 6 bases and J lost 9, with 12 bases in between.

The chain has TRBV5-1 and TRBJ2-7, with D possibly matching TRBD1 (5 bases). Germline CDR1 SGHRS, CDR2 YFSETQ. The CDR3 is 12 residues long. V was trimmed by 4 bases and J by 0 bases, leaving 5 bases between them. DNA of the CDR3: TGCGCCAGCAGCGGGGCCTCCTACGAGCAGTACTTC. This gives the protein CASSGASYEQYF.